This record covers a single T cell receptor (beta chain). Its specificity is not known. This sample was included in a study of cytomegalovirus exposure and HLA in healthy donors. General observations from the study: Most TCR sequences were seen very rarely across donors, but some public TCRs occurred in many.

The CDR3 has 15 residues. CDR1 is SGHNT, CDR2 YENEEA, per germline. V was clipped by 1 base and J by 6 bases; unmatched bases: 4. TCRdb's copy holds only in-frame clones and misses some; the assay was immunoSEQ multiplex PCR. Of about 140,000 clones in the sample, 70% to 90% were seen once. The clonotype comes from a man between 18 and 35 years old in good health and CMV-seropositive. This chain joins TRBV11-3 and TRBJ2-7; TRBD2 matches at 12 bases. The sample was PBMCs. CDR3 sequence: CASSLVGGLAGEQYF. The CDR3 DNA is TGTGCCAGCAGCTTAGTTGGGGGACTAGCGGGCGAGCAGTACTTC.